Shown below are 23 T cell receptor beta chains from a single sample sequenced in a study of blood T cell repertoires in COVID-19 (dated by TCRdb to the early 2020s). Library method: the immunoSEQ multiplex PCR assay. In TCRdb, the immuneACCESS table is reduced to in-frame sequences with V and J assigned. These tables do not hold every clone; where another copy was compared, an unresolved V gene accounts for under half, and the others remain unexplained. In all, the sample holds around 45,000 clones, and around 85% of those were seen once. The ten largest clones add up to roughly 10% of the sample. Material: peripheral blood. All receptors come from a human donor in a cohort sampled during active COVID-19.

The rearrangement links TRBV27 to TRBJ2-7; 7 positions match TRBD1. This CDR3 has 16 amino acids. Per the germline V gene, CDR1 is MNHEY and CDR2 is SMNVEV (reference sequence). Losses at the gene ends were 4 bases for V and 5 bases for J; bases not matched to a gene: 14. CDR3 sequence (DNA): TGTGCCAGCAGTTACAACCCCGGGACAGTCCTACACGAGCAGTACTTC. Translating gives CASSYNPGTVLHEQYF.

The V call is TRBV2, the J call TRBJ2-1; TRBD2 matches 14 bases. This CDR3 has 17 residues. J was trimmed by 8 bases and V by 6 bases; bases with no gene match: 12. Germline V gene lookup returns CDR1 SNHLY and CDR2 FYNNEI. Here the CDR3 DNA reads TGTGCCAGCAGAACCCCCTGGACTAGCGGGGGGCCGGATGAGCAGTTCTTC. It specifies CASRTPWTSGGPDEQFF.

V gene TRBV7-2 combines with J gene TRBJ2-1; TRBD1 matches 9 bases. The germline V gene encodes CDR1 SGHTA and CDR2 FQGNSA. The junction had 6 bases not matched to a gene; V was cut back by 2 bases and J by 7 bases. This CDR3 is 15 amino acids long. CDR3 bases: TGTGCCAGCAGCTTATCTGGACAGGGGCTAAATGAGCAGTTCTTC. Its translation is CASSLSGQGLNEQFF.

V and J are TRBV7-9 and TRBJ1-2; D not certain. This CDR3 is 13 amino acids long. From germline, CDR1 is SEHNR and CDR2 FQNEAQ (reference sequence). The V end lost 1 base, the J end lost 6 bases, and 9 bases lay between the germline ends. The DNA of the CDR3 is TGTGCCAGCAGCTTAGTTGAGGGTGATGGCTACACCTTC. Translation gives CASSLVEGDGYTF.

CDR3 in amino acids: CASSHLAEETQYF. The CDR3 nucleotides read TGTGCCAGCAGCCACCTAGCGGAAGAGACCCAGTACTTC. The V gene is TRBV3-1 (or the pseudogene TRBV3-2), the J gene TRBJ2-5, with 7 bases identical to TRBD2. The CDR3 is 13 amino acids. Trimming at V came to 3 bases and at J to 3 bases, leaving 1 base not matched to a gene. CDR1 and CDR2 from the germline V gene are LGHDT and YNNKEL (reference sequence).

J is TRBJ2-5 and V is TRBV10-3, with D possibly TRBD1 on 6 matching bases. Trimming cost V 6 bases and J 1 base, with 12 bases left between them. This CDR3 comprises 14 residues. Germline CDR1 reads ENHRY; CDR2 reads SYGVKD. CDR3 nucleotide sequence: TGTGCCATCAGCGCCGCAGGGGCCCAAGAGACCCAGTACTTC. Its translation is CAISAAGAQETQYF.

This rearrangement joins TRBV2 to TRBJ2-1; D is unclear. CDR1 and CDR2 (germline): SNHLY, FYNNEI. This CDR3 has 13 amino acids. V gave up 3 bases and J gave up 6 bases, with 9 bases separating them. CDR3 in amino acids: CASSELGTNEQFF. Written as DNA, the CDR3 is TGTGCCAGCAGTGAGTTGGGCACCAATGAGCAGTTCTTC. Full variable domain (remainder filled in from reference TRBV2 and TRBJ2-1): EPEVTQTPSHQVTQMGQEVILRCVPISNHLYFYWYRQILGQKVEFLVSFYNNEISEKSEIFDDQFSVERPDGSNFTLKIRSTKLEDSAMYFCASSELGTNEQFFGPGTRLTVL.

The rearrangement links TRBV19 to TRBJ1-3, with 7 nucleotides matching TRBD1. In germline, CDR1 is LNHDA, CDR2 SQIVND (reference sequence). Trimming removed 11 bases from V and 4 bases from J; junction bases left unmatched: 11. The CDR3 has 14 amino acids. The CDR3 sequence: CAGSRQGPGNTIYF. The CDR3 nucleotides are TGTGCCGGATCGCGACAGGGCCCAGGAAACACCATATATTTT. The full variable domain, in which reference TRBV19 and TRBJ1-3 provide the parts outside the CDR3, is DGGITQSPKYLFRKEGQNVTLSCEQNLNHDAMYWYRQDPGQGLRLIYYSQIVNDFQKGDIAEGYSVSREKKESFPLTVTSAQKNPTAFYLCAGSRQGPGNTIYFGEGSWLTVV.

The V call is TRBV11-3, the J call TRBJ2-7; unclear D gene. The CDR3 has 12 residues. Trimming took 0 bases from V and 7 from J, leaving 7 bases between them. In germline, CDR1 is SGHNT, CDR2 YENEEA. This chain's CDR3 is CASSLDYGEQYF. DNA of the CDR3: TGTGCCAGCAGCTTAGATTACGGGGAGCAGTACTTC.

The V gene is TRBV5-4, the J gene TRBJ1-2, with TRBD1 identical over 9 bases. Germline-derived CDR1 and CDR2 are SGHNT and YYREEE (reference sequence). J lost 0 bases, V lost 0 bases, and 6 bases had no gene match. The CDR3 spans 17 residues. CDR3 nucleotides: TGTGCCAGCAGCTTGGGTGCGGGACAGGGCTCTAACTATGGCTACACCTTC. It encodes CASSLGAGQGSNYGYTF.

V gene TRBV2 combines with J gene TRBJ1-4; no firm D call. This CDR3 is built from 12 residues. Germline CDR1 and CDR2: SNHLY and FYNNEI. Trimming shortened V by 3 bases and J by 5 bases, and 4 bases separated the two germline ends. CDR3 sequence: CASSDTNEKLFF. CDR3 bases: TGTGCCAGCAGTGACACAAATGAAAAACTGTTTTTT.

The genes are TRBV7-2 and TRBJ2-7; 8 nucleotides align to TRBD1. This CDR3 spans 13 amino acids. CDR1 and CDR2 from the germline V gene are SGHTA and FQGNSA. Losses at the gene ends were 5 bases for V and 7 bases for J; bases not matched to a gene: 7. The CDR3 here is CASSTQWTGEQYF. The CDR3, as DNA: TGTGCCAGCAGCACACAGTGGACAGGGGAGCAGTACTTC.

This clone was counted only a few times. V is TRBV2 and J is TRBJ1-5; D unclear. Trimming cost V 4 bases and J 7 bases, with 14 bases left between them. This CDR3 region has 14 residues. The germline V gene encodes CDR1 SNHLY and CDR2 FYNNEI. The DNA for the CDR3 is TGTGCCAGCAGTGGAGGAGTTTCCGACCAGCCCCAGCATTTT. Protein: CASSGGVSDQPQHF.

The chain uses TRBV24-1 and TRBJ2-2; perhaps TRBD2 as D (6 bases). CDR3 length: 14 residues. The germline CDR1 and CDR2 sequences are KGHDR and SFDVKD. The germline V and J ends were trimmed by 8 bases and 1 base, with 10 bases remaining between them. The CDR3 DNA sequence: TGTGCCACCACGGACGGGAGGAACACCGGGGAGCTGTTTTTT. Protein product: CATTDGRNTGELFF.

The CDR3 coding sequence is TGTGCCTGGACCCAGACAGGGGGAAGTGGCTACACCTTC. It codes for CAWTQTGGSGYTF. The chain has TRBV30 and TRBJ1-2; the match to TRBD1 covers 9 bases. J lost 7 bases, V lost 4 bases, and 7 bases had no gene match. Germline CDR1 and CDR2: GTSNPN and SVGIG (reference sequence). This CDR3 is built from 13 residues.

In this sample, this clone is medium-sized. The V call is TRBV19, the J call TRBJ1-5; D is possibly TRBD1 (6 bases). The CDR3 sequence is 14 residues long. The V gene lost 3 bases and the J gene lost 2 bases, with 8 bases spanning the gap. Germline CDR1 reads LNHDA; CDR2 reads SQIVND (reference sequence). CDR3 loop: CASSIWTGNQPQHF. The CDR3 DNA sequence: TGTGCCAGTAGTATTTGGACAGGCAATCAGCCCCAGCATTTT.

The chain has TRBV5-1 and TRBJ1-2, with D maybe TRBD1 (6 bases). The CDR3 consists of 14 residues. In germline, CDR1 is SGHRS, CDR2 YFSETQ. V shed 7 bases and J shed 6 bases, with 19 bases lying between them. The CDR3 sequence: CASLLTGLMHGYTF. As DNA, the CDR3 is TGCGCCAGCCTGCTAACAGGGTTGATGCATGGCTACACCTTC.

The rearrangement joins TRBV3-1 (or the pseudogene TRBV3-2) to TRBJ2-5, with 8 bases matching TRBD1. Germline V CDR1 and CDR2: LGHDT, YNNKEL (reference sequence). This CDR3 has 15 residues. The V and J ends lost 5 bases and 4 bases, in that order; junction bases with no gene match: 9. The CDR3 nucleotides are TGTGCCAGCAGCGGGCTGACAGGGGAACGAGAGACCCAGTACTTC. It translates to CASSGLTGERETQYF.

This chain links TRBV2 with TRBJ1-1; TRBD1 aligns across 8 bases. Per the germline V gene, CDR1 is SNHLY and CDR2 is FYNNEI. The CDR3 consists of 13 residues. The trim removed 6 bases at V and 5 bases at J, leaving 5 bases unmatched. CDR3 sequence: CASRKDRETEAFF. The CDR3 region has the DNA TGTGCCAGCAGGAAGGACAGGGAGACTGAAGCTTTCTTT.

The chain links TRBV6-2 or TRBV6-3 to TRBJ2-7; no firm D call. V lost 4 bases, J lost 4 bases, and 8 bases lay in between. The CDR3 runs 12 residues. Germline values: CDR1 MNHEY, CDR2 SVGEGT. The CDR3 protein is CASSLLNYEQYF. The CDR3 DNA reads as TGTGCCAGCAGTTTACTTAATTACGAGCAGTACTTC.

As regards this clone: At one end, the junction sequence differs from germline, possibly due to a read error. The V gene is TRBV7-7, the J gene TRBJ2-5; 7 bases agree with TRBD2. This CDR3 is 14 amino acids long. From germline, CDR1 is SSHAT and CDR2 FNYEAQ (reference sequence). CDR3 region: CASSFTSAQETQYF. The CDR3 DNA is TGTGCTAGCAGCTTTACTAGCGCCCAAGAGACCCAGTACTTC. The whole variable domain, filled in from reference TRBV7-7 and TRBJ2-5, reads GAGVSQSPRYKVTKRGQDVTLRCDPISSHATLYWYQQALGQGPEFLTYFNYEAQPDKSGLPSDRFSAERPEGSISTLTIQRTEQRDSAMYRCASSFTSAQETQYFGPGTRLLVL.

This rearrangement joins TRBV7-8 to TRBJ1-5; D is perhaps TRBD1 (6 bases). CDR1 is SGHVS, CDR2 FQNEAQ, per germline. The V end was cut by 5 bases, the J end by 7 bases, with 12 bases between. This CDR3 region has 13 residues. The CDR3 loop reads CASSEAGDQPQHF. CDR3 coding DNA: TGTGCCAGCAGCGAAGCAGGGGACCAGCCCCAGCATTTT.

This rearrangement joins TRBV29-1 to TRBJ2-1; the match to TRBD2 covers 9 bases. The CDR3 extends over 12 amino acids. J was trimmed by 4 bases and V by 7 bases; bases with no gene match: 2. Per the germline V gene, CDR1 is SQVTM and CDR2 is ANQGSEA. The CDR3 reads CSAGLAYNEQFF. The CDR3, as DNA: TGCAGCGCAGGACTAGCGTACAATGAGCAGTTCTTC.